This T cell receptor beta chain was recorded in a study of T cells after posttransplantation cyclophosphamide. Data came from immunoSEQ multiplex PCR; TCRdb stores just in-frame clones and leaves some out. Among some 20,000 clones listed, roughly 97% were seen once. Cells defined as naive were viable CD3+CD4+ or CD3+CD8+ and CCR7+CD45RA+CD45RO-CD95-CD27+CD28+. Trimming took 11 bases from V and 4 from J, leaving 2 bases between them. The CDR3 sequence is 8 residues long. In germline, CDR1 is SGHVS, CDR2 FNYEAQ. The clonotype comes from a man aged 50-60 years in good health, CMV-negative, and a related stem cell transplant donor. V and J are TRBV7-6 and TRBJ1-2; D is undetermined. The sequencing input was naive CD4+ T cells sorted from PBMCs. The CDR3 coding sequence is TGTGCCCGCTATGGCTACACCTTC. Amino acid sequence: CARYGYTF.